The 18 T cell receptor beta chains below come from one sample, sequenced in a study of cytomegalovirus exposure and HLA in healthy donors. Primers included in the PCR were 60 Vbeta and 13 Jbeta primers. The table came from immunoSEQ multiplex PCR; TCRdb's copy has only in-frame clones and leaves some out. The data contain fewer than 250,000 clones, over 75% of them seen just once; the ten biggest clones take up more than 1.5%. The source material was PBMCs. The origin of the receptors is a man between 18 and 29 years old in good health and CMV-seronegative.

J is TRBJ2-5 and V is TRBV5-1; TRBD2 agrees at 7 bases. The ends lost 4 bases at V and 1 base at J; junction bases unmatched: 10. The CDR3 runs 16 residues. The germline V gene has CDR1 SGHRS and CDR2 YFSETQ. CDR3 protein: CASSPPLRGVQETQYF. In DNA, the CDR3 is TGCGCCAGCAGCCCCCCCCTCCGGGGGGTCCAAGAGACCCAGTACTTC.

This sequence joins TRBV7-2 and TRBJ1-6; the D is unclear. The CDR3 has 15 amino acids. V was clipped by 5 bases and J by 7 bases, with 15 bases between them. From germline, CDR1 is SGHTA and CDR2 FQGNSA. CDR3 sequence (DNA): TGTGCCAGCAGCAGATGGACGCGAGGGAATTCACCCCTCCACTTT. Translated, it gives CASSRWTRGNSPLHF. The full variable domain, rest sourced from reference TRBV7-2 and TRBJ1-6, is GAGVSQSPSNKVTEKGKDVELRCDPISGHTALYWYRQSLGQGLEFLIYFQGNSAPDKSGLPSDRFSAERTGGSVSTLTIQRTQQEDSAVYLCASSRWTRGNSPLHFGNGTRLTVT.

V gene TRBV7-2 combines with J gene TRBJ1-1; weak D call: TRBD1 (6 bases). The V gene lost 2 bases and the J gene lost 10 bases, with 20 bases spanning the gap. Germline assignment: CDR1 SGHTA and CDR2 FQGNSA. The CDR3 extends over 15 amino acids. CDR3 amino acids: CASSLRQELRSGAFF. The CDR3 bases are TGTGCCAGCAGCTTACGACAGGAGCTACGCTCAGGAGCTTTCTTT. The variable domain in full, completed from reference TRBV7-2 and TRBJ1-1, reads GAGVSQSPSNKVTEKGKDVELRCDPISGHTALYWYRQSLGQGLEFLIYFQGNSAPDKSGLPSDRFSAERTGGSVSTLTIQRTQQEDSAVYLCASSLRQELRSGAFFGQGTRLTVV.

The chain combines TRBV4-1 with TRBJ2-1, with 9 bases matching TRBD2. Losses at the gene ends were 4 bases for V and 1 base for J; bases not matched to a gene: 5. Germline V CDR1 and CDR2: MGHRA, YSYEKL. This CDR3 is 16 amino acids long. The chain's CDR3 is CASSLASGKSYNEQFF. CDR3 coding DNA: TGCGCCAGCAGCCTGGCTAGCGGGAAATCCTACAATGAGCAGTTCTTC.

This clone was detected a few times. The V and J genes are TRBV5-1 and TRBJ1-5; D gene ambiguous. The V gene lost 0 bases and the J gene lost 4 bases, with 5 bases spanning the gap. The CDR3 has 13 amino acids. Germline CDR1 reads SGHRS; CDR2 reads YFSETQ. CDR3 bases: TGCGCCAGCAGCTTGGACACAAATCAGCCCCAGCATTTT. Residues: CASSLDTNQPQHF.

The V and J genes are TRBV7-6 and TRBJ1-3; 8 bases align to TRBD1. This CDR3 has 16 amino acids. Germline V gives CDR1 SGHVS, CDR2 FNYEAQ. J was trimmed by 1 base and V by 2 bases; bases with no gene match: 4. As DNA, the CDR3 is TGTGCCAGCAGCTTAAACAGGGGGGCTTCTGGAAACACCATATATTTT. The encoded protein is CASSLNRGASGNTIYF.

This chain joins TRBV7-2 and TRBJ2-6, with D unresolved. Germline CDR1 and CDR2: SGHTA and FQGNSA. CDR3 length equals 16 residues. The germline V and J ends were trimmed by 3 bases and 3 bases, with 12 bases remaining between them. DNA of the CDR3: TGTGCCAGCAGCTTGCCCACAGTCAGTGGGGCCAACGTCCTGACTTTC. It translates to CASSLPTVSGANVLTF.

The CDR3 DNA follows: TGTGCCAGCAGCTCTGGGGGCGGTATGTACAATGAGCAGTTCTTC. Translating it yields CASSSGGGMYNEQFF. This rearrangement joins TRBV7-2 to TRBJ2-1; the D gene is possibly TRBD1 (6 bases). The CDR3 is made up of 15 amino acids. V lost 4 bases and J lost 4, with 14 bases in between. Germline values: CDR1 SGHTA, CDR2 FQGNSA.

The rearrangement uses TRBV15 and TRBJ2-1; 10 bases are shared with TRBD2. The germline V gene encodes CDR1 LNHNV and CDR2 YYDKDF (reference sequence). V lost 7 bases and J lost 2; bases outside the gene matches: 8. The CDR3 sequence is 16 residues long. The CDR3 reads CATMDSGRNTYNEQFF. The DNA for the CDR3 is TGTGCCACCATGGATAGCGGGAGGAATACCTACAATGAGCAGTTCTTC.

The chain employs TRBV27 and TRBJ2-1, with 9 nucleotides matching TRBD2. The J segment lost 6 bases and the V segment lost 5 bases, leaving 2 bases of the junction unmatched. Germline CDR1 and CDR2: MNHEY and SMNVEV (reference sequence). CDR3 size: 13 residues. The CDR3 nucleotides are TGTGCCAGCAGTGGGACTAGCTTCAATGAGCAGTTCTTC. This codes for CASSGTSFNEQFF.

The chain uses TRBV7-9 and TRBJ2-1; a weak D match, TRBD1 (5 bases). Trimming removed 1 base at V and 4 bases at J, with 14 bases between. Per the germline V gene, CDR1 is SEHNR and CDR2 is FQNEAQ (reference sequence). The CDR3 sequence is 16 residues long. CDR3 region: CASSLVRLTEYNEQFF. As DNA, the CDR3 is TGTGCCAGCAGCTTAGTACGATTGACAGAATACAATGAGCAGTTCTTC.

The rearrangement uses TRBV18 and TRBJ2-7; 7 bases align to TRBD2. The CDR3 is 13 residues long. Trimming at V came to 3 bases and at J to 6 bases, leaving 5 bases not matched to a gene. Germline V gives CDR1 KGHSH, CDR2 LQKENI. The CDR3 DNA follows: TGTGCCAGCTCACCCGAAGGACTAGTCGAGCAGTACTTC. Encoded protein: CASSPEGLVEQYF.

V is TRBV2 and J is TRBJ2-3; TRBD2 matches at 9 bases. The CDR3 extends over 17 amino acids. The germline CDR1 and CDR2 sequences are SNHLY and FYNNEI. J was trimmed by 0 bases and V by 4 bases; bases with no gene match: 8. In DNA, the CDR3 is TGTGCCAGCAGTGCGGCTAGCGGGGATCCTAGCACAGATACGCAGTATTTT. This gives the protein CASSAASGDPSTDTQYF.

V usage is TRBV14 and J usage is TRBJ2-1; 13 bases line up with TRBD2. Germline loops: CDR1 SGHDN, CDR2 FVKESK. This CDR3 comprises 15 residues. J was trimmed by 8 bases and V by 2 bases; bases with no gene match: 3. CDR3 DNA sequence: TGTGCCAGCAGCCAAACCGGGACTAGCGGGGATGAGCAGTTCTTC. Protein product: CASSQTGTSGDEQFF.

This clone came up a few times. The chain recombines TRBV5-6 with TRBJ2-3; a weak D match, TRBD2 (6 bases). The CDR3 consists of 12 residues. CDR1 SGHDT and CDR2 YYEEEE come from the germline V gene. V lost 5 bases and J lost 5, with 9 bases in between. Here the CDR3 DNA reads TGTGCCAGCAGTGGCGGGATAGATACGCAGTATTTT. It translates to CASSGGIDTQYF. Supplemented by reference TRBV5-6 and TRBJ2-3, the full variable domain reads DAGVTQSPTHLIKTRGQQVTLRCSPKSGHDTVSWYQQALGQGPQFIFQYYEEEERQRGNFPDRFSGHQFPNYSSELNVNALLLGDSALYLCASSGGIDTQYFGPGTRLTVL.

The CDR3 DNA follows: TGTGCCGCCGCCAGCGGGGACGTCACAGATACGCAGTATTTT. Its translation: CAAASGDVTDTQYF. The chain has TRBV10-3 and TRBJ2-3; 7 nucleotides agree with TRBD2. The CDR3 is made up of 14 amino acids. Germline-derived CDR1 and CDR2 are ENHRY and SYGVKD. Losses at the gene ends were 11 bases for V and 2 bases for J; bases not matched to a gene: 10.

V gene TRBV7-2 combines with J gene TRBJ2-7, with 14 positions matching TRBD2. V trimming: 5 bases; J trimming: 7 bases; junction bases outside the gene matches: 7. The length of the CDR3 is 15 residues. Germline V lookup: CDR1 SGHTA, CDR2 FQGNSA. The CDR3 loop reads CASSPLTSGRGEQYF. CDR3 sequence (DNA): TGTGCCAGCAGCCCCCTGACTAGCGGGAGGGGAGAGCAGTACTTC. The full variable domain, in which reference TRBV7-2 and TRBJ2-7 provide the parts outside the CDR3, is GAGVSQSPSNKVTEKGKDVELRCDPISGHTALYWYRQSLGQGLEFLIYFQGNSAPDKSGLPSDRFSAERTGGSVSTLTIQRTQQEDSAVYLCASSPLTSGRGEQYFGPGTRLTVT.

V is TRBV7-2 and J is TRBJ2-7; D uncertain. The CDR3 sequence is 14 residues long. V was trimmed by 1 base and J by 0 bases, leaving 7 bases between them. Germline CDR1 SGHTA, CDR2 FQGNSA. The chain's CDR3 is CASSLELSSYEQYF. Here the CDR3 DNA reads TGTGCCAGCAGCTTAGAACTGAGCTCCTACGAGCAGTACTTC.